Detailed here is one T cell receptor beta chain. CDR1 is LNHNV and CDR2 is YYDKDF in the germline V gene (reference sequence). V was clipped by 4 bases and J by 4 bases, with 16 bases between them. The CDR3 length is 15 residues. The data belong to a study of blood T cell repertoires in COVID-19. Overall study context: Researchers got acute and convalescent COVID-19 samples from the United States, Italy and Spain.

Sequencing was performed with immunoSEQ multiplex PCR; in TCRdb, only in-frame clones are kept and a portion is missing. The table records approximately 140,000 clones, about 85% of them present only once. The chain carries TRBV15 and TRBJ1-2; D might be TRBD1 (5 bases). The TCR was taken from a human donor in a cohort sampled during active COVID-19. The source material was peripheral blood. DNA of the CDR3: TGTGCCACCAGCAAAACACAGGATTTAGGCTATGGCTACACCTTC. Protein product: CATSKTQDLGYGYTF.